Below are 5 T cell receptor beta chains sequenced from a single sample in a study of blood T cell repertoires in COVID-19. Assay: immunoSEQ multiplex PCR; the TCRdb copy retains only in-frame clones and omits some. This sample carries 150,000 to 200,000 clones, approximately 84% of them seen once, and the ten largest clones take roughly 10%. The specimen sequenced was peripheral blood. The receptors here all came from a man between 65 and 80 years old with active or convalescent COVID-19.

The rearrangement links TRBV30 to TRBJ1-2; 8 bases are shared with TRBD1. V trimming: 6 bases; J trimming: 6 bases; junction bases outside the gene matches: 3. The germline V gene encodes CDR1 GTSNPN and CDR2 SVGIG (reference sequence). The CDR3 spans 11 residues. In DNA form, the CDR3 reads TGTGCCTGTGGACAGGGAAATGGCTACACCTTC. It yields the protein CACGQGNGYTF.

The CDR3 spells CASGETGKAYEQYF. CDR3 bases: TGTGCCAGCGGCGAGACAGGGAAGGCCTACGAGCAGTACTTC. This chain joins TRBV28 and TRBJ2-7, with TRBD1 matching over 7 bases. From germline, CDR1 is MDHEN and CDR2 SYDVKM. V shed 8 bases, J shed 2 bases, and the junction held 9 bases outside the gene matches. The CDR3 runs 14 residues.

The J gene is TRBJ2-6, the V gene TRBV18, with 9 bases lining up with TRBD1. The V gene end was trimmed by 4 bases and the J gene end by 4 bases; junction bases not matched to a gene: 11. The CDR3 runs 18 residues. Germline V lookup: CDR1 KGHSH, CDR2 LQKENI. The CDR3, as DNA: TGTGCCAGCTCACTCCACCGGGACAGGGAAGCAGGGGCCAACGTCCTGACTTTC. Amino acids: CASSLHRDREAGANVLTF.

This clone came up a few times. The rearrangement links TRBV18 to TRBJ1-1; TRBD1 might be the D (5 bases). V was cut by 4 bases and J by 6 bases, with 18 bases left in between. The V gene's germline CDR1 is KGHSH and CDR2 LQKENI. The CDR3 is 15 residues long. CDR3 DNA sequence: TGTGCCAGCTCACAAGATACAGGCCCGGGGGCTGAAGCTTTCTTT. This sequence encodes CASSQDTGPGAEAFF.

The chain links TRBV13 to TRBJ1-1; maybe TRBD1 (5 bases). Per germline, CDR1 PRHDT and CDR2 FYEKMQ (reference sequence). CDR3 length: 13 amino acids. V shed 2 bases and J shed 7 bases, with 11 bases lying between them. DNA of the CDR3: TGTGCCAGCAGCTTAATCGGGGGTGGTGAAGCTTTCTTT. This sequence encodes CASSLIGGGEAFF. The full variable domain, with the rest looked up from reference TRBV13 and TRBJ1-1, is AAGVIQSPRHLIKEKRETATLKCYPIPRHDTVYWYQQGPGQDPQFLISFYEKMQSDKGSIPDRFSAQQFSDYHSELNMSSLELGDSALYFCASSLIGGGEAFFGQGTRLTVV.